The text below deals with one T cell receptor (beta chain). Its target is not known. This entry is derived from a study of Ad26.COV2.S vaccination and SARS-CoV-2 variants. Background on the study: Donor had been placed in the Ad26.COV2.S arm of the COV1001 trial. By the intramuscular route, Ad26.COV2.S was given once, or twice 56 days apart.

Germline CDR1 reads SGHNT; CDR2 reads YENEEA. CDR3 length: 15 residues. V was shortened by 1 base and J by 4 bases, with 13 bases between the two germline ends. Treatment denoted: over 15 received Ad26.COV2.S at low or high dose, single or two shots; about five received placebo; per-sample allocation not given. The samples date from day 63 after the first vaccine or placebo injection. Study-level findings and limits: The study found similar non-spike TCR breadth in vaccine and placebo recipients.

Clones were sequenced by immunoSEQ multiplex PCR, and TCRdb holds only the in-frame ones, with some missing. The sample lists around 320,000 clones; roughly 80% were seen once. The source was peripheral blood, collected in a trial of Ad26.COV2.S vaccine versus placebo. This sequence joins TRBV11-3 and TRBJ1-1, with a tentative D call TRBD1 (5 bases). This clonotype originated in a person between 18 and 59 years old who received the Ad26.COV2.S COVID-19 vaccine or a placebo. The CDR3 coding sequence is TGTGCCAGCAGCTTAGTTGGGGGGACGGCCACTGAAGCTTTCTTT. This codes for CASSLVGGTATEAFF. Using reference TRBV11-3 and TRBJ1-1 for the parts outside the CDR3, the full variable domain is EAGVVQSPRYKIIEKKQPVAFWCNPISGHNTLYWYLQNLGQGPELLIRYENEEAVDDSQLPKDRFSAERLKGVDSTLKIQPAELGDSAVYLCASSLVGGTATEAFFGQGTRLTVV.